This TCR beta chain comes out of a study of CD8+CD57+ T cells in acquired aplastic anemia. The length of the CDR3 is 14 residues. Trimming stripped 5 bases from V and 0 bases from J, with 5 bases between. Germline values: CDR1 SGHTA, CDR2 FQGTGA. Patients sequenced had flow cytometry evidence of CD8+CD57+ cell expansion. Genomic DNA provided the template from which TCR beta VDJ and CDR3 profiles were obtained. MiXCR, run by TCRdb on the reads, gives a single entry per CDR3 protein. Among about 160,000 distinct CDR3 sequences listed, 45% to 55% were seen once. Concerning this clonotype itself: Its target is unknown.

Broader study findings: No significant difference in CD8+ Simpson's diversity was found between patients and controls.

This TCR came from a human donor with aplastic anemia. The J gene is TRBJ2-6, the V gene TRBV7-3, with D unresolved. The sequencing input was sorted CD4+, CD8+, or CD8+CD57+ T cells (not recorded which) from PBMCs. The CDR3 nucleotides are TGTGCCAGCAGCCGTTACTCTGGGGCCAACGTCCTGACTTTC. Its translation: CASSRYSGANVLTF.